These T cell receptor beta chains were read from a single sample in a study of regulatory T cells in long-lasting Graves disease. TCRdb independently ran MiXCR on the multiplex PCR reads; one entry per CDR3 protein. Counted here are about 620,000 distinct CDR3 sequences, approximately 15% occurring once; the ten biggest clones make up 15% to 20%. The data also belong to a second study, concerning T cells in Graves' hyperthyroidism and ophthalmopathy.

The sequenced sample was peripheral blood mononuclear cells (PBMCs), obtained at new diagnosis, from a patient treated with antithyroid drugs. The receptors originated from a woman aged 25-40 years with Graves disease. The CDR3 runs from the conserved cysteine through the conserved F or W. The D gene is left open where the match is weak. Rows give clone size only sometimes, using once, few, many, or a class for an expanded clone.

clone_size	v_call	d_call	j_call	cdr3_nt	cdr3_aa
many	TRBV2	NA	TRBJ1-1	TGTGCCAGCAGTGGGGTTGGGGGTAGCACTGAAGCTTTCTTT	CASSGVGGSTEAFF
few	TRBV5-1	NA	TRBJ1-2	TGCGCCAGCAGCTTGTTAGCCAATCTGAACTATGGCTACACCTTC	CASSLLANLNYGYTF
many	TRBV2	NA	TRBJ2-3	TGTGCCAGCAGTGAAGCGGGGCGTGGGAATCCAACGCAGTATTTT	CASSEAGRGNPTQYF
many	TRBV28	NA	TRBJ1-2	TGTGCCAGCAGTTTTCGGGCGCGGCAGGGACGAGGCTATGGCTACACCTTC	CASSFRARQGRGYGYTF
NA	TRBV7-9	NA	TRBJ2-2	TGTGCCAGCAGCTTACCCAGGGGGCGGGGGGCCTCGAACACCGGGGAGCTGTTTTTT	CASSLPRGRGASNTGELFF
many	TRBV2	NA	TRBJ1-2	TGTGCCAGCAGTGCCCAGGGTCTCTATGGCTACACCTTC	CASSAQGLYGYTF
many	TRBV28	NA	TRBJ1-1	TGTGCCAGCAGGAGAGGGACAACCGGAGAGAGTGAAGCTTTCTTT	CASRRGTTGESEAFF
few	TRBV3-1	NA	TRBJ2-1	TGTGCCAGCAGCCAAGGTAGGGCGGGGATTGAGCAGTTCTTC	CASSQGRAGIEQFF
NA	TRBV16	NA	TRBJ1-2	TGTGCCAGCAGCCAATGGACAGAACAGCATGGCTACACCTTC	CASSQWTEQHGYTF
few	TRBV6-2/TRBV6-3	NA	TRBJ1-5	TGTGCCAGCAGTGAAGGTGGGTTTCGGGATCAGCCCCAGCATTTT	CASSEGGFRDQPQHF
NA	TRBV29-1	TRBD2	TRBJ2-1	TGCAGCGTTGAACCTCGGTCTAGCGGGAGGGGTGAGCAGTTCTTC	CSVEPRSSGRGEQFF
few	TRBV12-3/TRBV12-4	NA	TRBJ2-7	TGTGCCAGCAGGACGACAACTTTCTACGAGCAGTACTTC	CASRTTTFYEQYF
many	TRBV28	TRBD1	TRBJ1-5	TGTGCCAGCAGCGACCGGGACAGGGTCGTACATCAGCCCCAGCATTTT	CASSDRDRVVHQPQHF
NA	TRBV19	NA	TRBJ1-1	TGTGCCAGTAGTATAGAAGTAAACACTGAAGCTTCCTTT	CASSIEVNTEASF
NA	TRBV19	TRBD1	TRBJ1-5	TGTGCCGGTAACTTGGGACAGGGGTCAAGCAATCAGCCCCAGCATTTT	CAGNLGQGSSNQPQHF
NA	TRBV20-1	NA	TRBJ2-7	TGCAGTGCCCATTCCGGGATCGATCTCGAGCAGTACTTC	CSAHSGIDLEQYF
NA	TRBV6-1	TRBD2	TRBJ2-1	TGTGCCAGCAGCCCCATTGCGGGAGCTTTCGGTGAGCAGTTCTTC	CASSPIAGAFGEQFF
many	TRBV27	TRBD2	TRBJ2-3	TGTGCCAGCCGGGCCGGGACTAGCGGGAAGTATACGCAGTATTTT	CASRAGTSGKYTQYF
NA	TRBV10-3	NA	TRBJ1-2	TGTGCTCTCATGGGGCTCGGCTATGGCTACACCTTC	CALMGLGYGYTF
NA	TRBV7-2	TRBD2	TRBJ2-1	TGTGCCAGCAGCCTCCGGACTAGCGGGCCAATTGAGCAGTTCTTC	CASSLRTSGPIEQFF
many	TRBV12-3/TRBV12-4	TRBD2	TRBJ2-3	TGTGCCAGCATCGAAAAAGCGGGAGTTACCACAGATACGCAGTATTTT	CASIEKAGVTTDTQYF
NA	TRBV24-1	NA	TRBJ1-1	TGTGCCACCAGTGATTTGGAGTCAGCTTTCTTT	CATSDLESAFF
many	TRBV12-3/TRBV12-4	NA	TRBJ1-5	TGTGCCAGCAGTGGACAGTCACATCAGCCCCAGCATTTT	CASSGQSHQPQHF
NA	TRBV7-3	TRBD2	TRBJ2-2	TGTGCCAGCAGCGCCAACCCAGGACTAGCGGGAGGGTTTGACACCGGGGAGCTGTTTTTT	CASSANPGLAGGFDTGELFF
many	TRBV12-3/TRBV12-4	NA	TRBJ1-2	TGTGCCAGCAGTTTTTTAGGGCAGCCCAGTTATGACTACACCTTC	CASSFLGQPSYDYTF
few	TRBV10-3	NA	TRBJ1-2	TGTGCCATCAGTGACCTCGGCTCGGGGGCAGAGGGCTACACCTTC	CAISDLGSGAEGYTF